The source of this T cell receptor beta chain is a study of cytomegalovirus exposure and HLA in healthy donors (TCRdb year 2017). A note on the overall study: According to an earlier analysis of a few hundred of the donors, roughly 180 million T cells yielded over 90 million unique TCR beta sequences and 250 to 350 Gb of sequence data. A later analysis re-examined previously published TCR beta repertoires from just over 650 donors and added high-resolution HLA genotyping to investigate patterns of TCR occurrence. Because of strong linkage in the cohort, roughly five DR-DQ haplotypes were treated as single units for association and clustering. Every repertoire in the discovery cohort had been generated on one and the same sequencing platform. In an earlier analysis of 500 to 650 of the donors, high-throughput TCR beta sequencing was used to judge whether each TCR beta V gene segment behaved as functional or pseudogenic. Alongside the repertoire data, information on donor age, sex, ethnicity and CMV serostatus was compiled. The study profiled the T cell repertoires of 666 subjects by immunosequencing and related them to cytomegalovirus serostatus. Both class I and class II loci were covered by HLA typing, at four-digit resolution. The number of donors typed differed by locus, with 629-630 for A, B, C, DRB1 and DQB1, 522 for DQA1, over 600 for DPA1, and about 450 for DPB1. Among the approximately 420 genotyped donors, around 81% belonged to the genetic ancestry cluster associated with self-reported Caucasian donors. Among around 400 genotyped donors of the cohort, an average of roughly 230,000 unique TCR beta nucleotide sequences was sequenced per donor, of which about 19% were non-productive. Rather than drawing on any new phenotypic data, the later analysis identified candidate immune exposures from TCR beta sequences and the way those sequences occurred across donors. The study aimed to test whether cataloging public T cell receptors could reveal signatures of past pathogen exposure. An early release that covered 640 HLA-typed donors contained about 290 gigabases of sequencing data and around 85 million unique TCR sequences. In addition to the first cohort of hundreds of subjects, a separate validation cohort of 130 or so different subjects was used. A later genetic analysis used genome-wide SNP genotypes for 398 of the 666 donors, treating that subset as a discovery cohort. High-throughput TCR immunosequencing, statistical association of individual TCRs with disease status, and machine learning were combined to predict cytomegalovirus infection status.

On the study overall, not on this receptor specifically: An earlier analysis of around 540 of the donors showed that most TCR beta V segments appeared in productive rearrangements either about 87% or about 30% of the time, which broadly matched IMGT annotations. A further reported finding was that TCR beta sequences accurately predicted the HLA-A and HLA-B alleles for most subjects in the first cohort. The sequencing pipeline was judged likely to have produced a cluster of highly shared sequence variants as a technical artifact. The classifier was reported to diagnose cytomegalovirus status with high specificity and sensitivity in both the original cohort and the validation cohort. The presence/absence analyses assumed that sequencing depth was roughly uniform across donors, and that assumption may not be true. In a later analysis, HLA-associated TCR beta chains were found to be more clonally expanded and to have lower generation probabilities than equally common non-associated chains. According to a later analysis, parvovirus B19, influenza, CMV and Epstein-Barr virus appeared linked to several top co-occurrence clusters. Across donors, most TCR sequences were observed very rarely, whereas some public TCRs were present in many individuals. Because counts were too low, about 18 rarely observed V segments, including chromosome 9 orphons, were excluded from the earlier analysis of 587 of the donors. Linkage disequilibrium might explain the correlated functional status among segregating V segments, but an unknown experimental factor could not be excluded. A total of 150 or so TCR beta chains were listed by the study as associated with cytomegalovirus. Because the 87-base-pair reads could not distinguish some IMGT-functional V segments, including TRBV6-2 and TRBV6-3, those segments were excluded. At a false discovery rate of 0.05, a later analysis linked roughly 17,000 TCR beta sequences to specific HLA alleles. Because HLA typing was unavailable for some donors at each locus, only the typed subset was used in association tests. A few of the identified cytomegalovirus-associated TCR beta chains were confirmed in vitro to be specific for cytomegalovirus antigens. The cohort was sequenced for TCR beta chains only, and without alpha or paired-chain data the features that could be detected were limited. An association between a missense DCLRE1C variant and V-gene and J-gene trimming of TCR beta chains was found in a later genetic analysis and replicated in an independent cohort. The authors suggested that the approach could potentially be extended to other disease states and immunological phenotypes. Compared with the roughly 720-donor mean, donors in an Asian-associated ancestry cluster had fewer N-insertions in productive TCRs, according to a later genetic analysis. CMV serostatus was the only immune exposure information available for the cohort. According to a later analysis, most CMV-associated TCR beta chains appeared to be HLA-restricted, and the HLA associations seemed to be driven largely by CMV exposure. When HLA alleles, especially DR and DQ, strongly co-occurred, attributing TCR associations to individual alleles was difficult. In a later analysis, TCR association rates were found to vary across HLA loci, with the most associated TCRs seen for DRB1 alleles and the fewest for HLA-C alleles.

Receptor libraries were prepared by the immunoSEQ multiplex PCR assay. A mixture of 60 forward primers for TCR Vbeta segments and 13 reverse primers for TCR Jbeta segments was used in the multiplex PCR. The CDR3 region of rearranged TCR beta genes was amplified from genomic DNA by a multiplex PCR assay. On the Illumina HiSeq System, the amplified TCR beta libraries were sequenced as 87-base-pair reads. The published analysis was carried out like this. A later analysis counted about 80 million unique TCR beta chains across the 670 or so repertoires, and 9.5 million to 11 million of these chains were shared by at least two donors. Raw reads were error-corrected and collapsed into unique sequences by a nearest-neighbor algorithm in which closely related sequences were merged to remove PCR and sequencing errors. CDR3 sequences were aligned to IMGT reference sequences to assign V, D and J gene segments. For a sequence to be retained, at least a six-nucleotide match to both a V gene segment and a J gene segment was required. A rearrangement was called productive if the CDR3 had no stop codons and remained in frame with V and J, and every other rearrangement was called non-productive. CDR3 was defined by IMGT convention, running from the second conserved V-encoded cysteine to the conserved J-encoded phenylalanine. In an earlier analysis of around 540 of the donors, sequences lacking an unambiguous match to a single V gene segment were excluded. An earlier analysis of 550 to 650 of the donors classified V segments as functional when productive rearrangements were above 56.7% and as segregating when the standard deviation between donors was above 5%. A statistical classification framework was developed to diagnose cytomegalovirus status using the catalog of TCR beta chain sequences. V and J gene assignment, in a later analysis, came from comparing TCR nucleotide sequences with IMGT/GENE-DB human TR gene sequences. In a later analysis, CDR3 sequences and most-parsimonious VDJ recombination scenarios were assigned using the TCRdist pipeline. In a later analysis, each TCR beta chain was defined by its CDR3 amino acid sequence together with its V-gene family, and reads without a unique V-gene family were excluded. As a way to deal with suspected cross-contamination and a sequencing artifact, a later analysis dropped over 550 nucleotide sequences that were highly shared and had low generation probability. In a later analysis, a clonal expansion index was calculated for each public chain from normalized within-repertoire ranks of inferred template counts. A later analysis computed generation probabilities with a VDJ recombination model fitted to out-of-frame rearrangements, and checked the results against IGoR. A later analysis scored TCR-TCR, TCR-HLA and TCR-CMV co-occurrence with hypergeometric tests, applying a repertoire-size bias correction to TCR pairs. A later analysis estimated false discovery rates by permuting HLA or CMV assignments 20 times. In a later analysis, co-occurring TCRs were grouped using DBSCAN, and TCRdist sequence similarity was added for clustering within HLA-allele-positive subsets. Co-occurrence clustering excluded repertoires with fewer than 30,000 or more than 120,000 public chains, plus five with anomalous nucleotide sharing. TCRdb obtained this table from immuneACCESS and retained in-frame rearrangements with V and J assigned. These tables miss some clones; where compared with another copy, unresolved V genes account for less than half of the shortfall, and the remainder is unexplained. The DNA was the basis for D and trimming; V, J and clone size are from that table. The sample table shows some 130,000 clones, and around 70% are seen once. The ten largest account for roughly 7.3% of the sample.

With regard to this clone: Its antigen remains unidentified. Per-base quality was not reported, and no clone a single base away is much larger than it.

The cohort comprised fewer than 700 healthy bone marrow donors. At the time of sampling, all cohort members were nominally healthy, though unrecorded immune exposures were likely present. The donor was CMV seronegative and belonged to the group of roughly 330 seronegative cohort members. Every donor gave a peripheral blood sample, and the peripheral blood mononuclear cells from that sample were used for TCR beta sequencing. Genomic DNA extraction from the blood cell samples was performed with the Qiagen DNeasy Blood Extraction Kit. Clipping removes 3 bases from V and 1 base from J, with 3 as the unmatched junction base count. The germline V gene supplies CDR1 SGHNT and CDR2 YENEEA. From its cysteine to its phenylalanine, the CDR3 spans 15 amino acids. The CDR3 DNA has 45 bases and is translated from base 1.

The source is a male donor in good health and CMV-seronegative. The sequenced sample was PBMCs. The V and J genes are TRBV11-3 and TRBJ2-3, and TRBD1 matches 8 of the central bases. The DNA is as follows: TGTGCCAGCAGCTTTGGGACAGGTCGCACAGATACGCAGTATTTT. The encoded protein is CASSFGTGRTDTQYF.